One and the same sample provided the 21 T cell receptor beta chains below, sequenced in a study of cytomegalovirus exposure and HLA in healthy donors. Primers for the PCR totalled 60 Vbeta and 13 Jbeta. The data were produced by immunoSEQ multiplex PCR, yet TCRdb's version contains in-frame clones alone and is incomplete. In the table there are approximately 38,000 clones, approximately 79% of which are singletons. The source material was PBMCs. These receptor sequences come from a woman between 18 and 29 years old in good health and CMV-seropositive.

The V and J genes are TRBV29-1 and TRBJ2-7, with 9 bases fitting TRBD1. V lost 0 bases, J lost 3 bases, and 3 bases stayed unmatched. CDR3 length: 14 residues. The germline V gene has CDR1 SQVTM and CDR2 ANQGSEA. The CDR3 DNA reads as TGCAGCGTTGAAGATCGGGACAGGGACTACGAGCAGTACTTC. This codes for CSVEDRDRDYEQYF.

The chain uses TRBV7-2 and TRBJ2-5; D is perhaps TRBD2 (6 bases). Germline CDR1 reads SGHTA; CDR2 reads FQGNSA. V lost 1 base to trimming and J lost 0 bases, with 15 bases between them. This CDR3 region has 17 residues. CDR3 nucleotide sequence: TGTGCCAGCAGCTTAGGCCACGGGGGAGCTAACCAAGAGACCCAGTACTTC. This codes for CASSLGHGGANQETQYF.

This chain joins TRBV2 and TRBJ2-7, with D maybe TRBD1 (6 bases). CDR3 size: 14 residues. The V gene lost 3 bases and the J gene lost 3 bases, with 12 bases spanning the gap. Per the germline V gene, CDR1 is SNHLY and CDR2 is FYNNEI. CDR3 nucleotides: TGTGCCAGCAGTGACCCCGTGGACAGCTACGAGCAGTACTTC. It specifies CASSDPVDSYEQYF.

The CDR3 DNA is TGTGCCAGCAGCCTAGACCCAACAGGGGCCCCTGGCTACACCTTC. Amino acid sequence: CASSLDPTGAPGYTF. This chain uses TRBV7-9 with TRBJ1-2; 7 nucleotides match TRBD1. Germline values: CDR1 SEHNR, CDR2 FQNEAQ (reference sequence). After removal of 5 bases from V and 7 bases from J, the junction contained 13 bases not matched to a gene. The CDR3 length is 15 residues. Complete variable domain (other parts from reference TRBV7-9 and TRBJ1-2): DTGVSQNPRHKITKRGQNVTFRCDPISEHNRLYWYRQTLGQGPEFLTYFQNEAQLEKSRLLSDRFSAERPKGSFSTLEIQRTEQGDSAMYLCASSLDPTGAPGYTFGSGTRLTVV.

The chain uses TRBV29-1 and TRBJ2-5; D might be TRBD1 (6 bases). This CDR3 region has 12 residues. V dropped 4 bases and J dropped 0 bases, with 6 bases sitting between them. Per the germline V gene, CDR1 is SQVTM and CDR2 is ANQGSEA. CDR3 protein: CSVGDNQETQYF. The CDR3 DNA reads as TGCAGCGTTGGGGACAACCAAGAGACCCAGTACTTC.

The chain links TRBV7-8 to TRBJ2-1; TRBD2 agrees at 12 bases. With V trimmed by 11 bases and J by 10 bases, 9 bases remained unmatched. The CDR3 totals 13 residues. From germline, CDR1 is SGHVS and CDR2 FQNEAQ. CDR3: CAGSLAGGQEQFF. The CDR3 DNA reads as TGTGCCGGAAGTCTAGCGGGAGGGCAGGAGCAGTTCTTC.

This chain links TRBV2 with TRBJ1-1; unclear D gene. Germline V CDR1 and CDR2: SNHLY, FYNNEI. The V gene lost 2 bases and the J gene lost 1 base, with 5 bases spanning the gap. The CDR3 length is 13 residues. The CDR3 region has the DNA TGTGCCAGCAGTGAACTCAGGAACACTGAAGCTTTCTTT. It codes for CASSELRNTEAFF.

The DNA of the CDR3 is TGTGCCAGCACAACAGGGGGCGACGTGGATACGCAGTATTTT. This codes for CASTTGGDVDTQYF. This rearrangement joins TRBV28 to TRBJ2-3, with 9 positions matching TRBD1. This CDR3 contains 14 residues. Germline V gene data show CDR1 as MDHEN and CDR2 as SYDVKM. With V trimmed by 7 bases and J by 6 bases, 8 bases remained unmatched.

This sequence joins TRBV30 and TRBJ2-7, with a tentative D call TRBD1 (6 bases). V lost 0 bases to trimming and J lost 2 bases, with 14 bases between them. Per the germline V gene, CDR1 is GTSNPN and CDR2 is SVGIG (reference sequence). The CDR3 spans 15 residues. CDR3 residues: CAWSVPDRLTYEQYF. The CDR3 DNA follows: TGTGCCTGGAGTGTACCGGACAGACTAACCTACGAGCAGTACTTC.

The chain recombines TRBV14 with TRBJ1-1; D not certain. Between the trimmed V and J ends, which lost 0 bases and 1 base, there was a span of 6 bases. The CDR3 contains 14 residues. Germline V gene data show CDR1 as SGHDN and CDR2 as FVKESK. The CDR3 spells CASSQETKNTEAFF. The CDR3 nucleotides read TGTGCCAGCAGCCAAGAGACAAAGAACACTGAAGCTTTCTTT.

The chain carries TRBV7-2 and TRBJ2-5; the D gene is possibly TRBD1 (5 bases). The closer fit of TRBJ2-7 to the DNA end suggests the J call may be wrong. CDR1 SGHTA and CDR2 FQGNSA come from the germline V gene. The CDR3 has 14 residues. The CDR3 is CASSRKGVSYEQYF. The CDR3 DNA reads as TGTGCCAGCAGTCGCAAAGGGGTCTCCTACGAGCAGTACTTC.

In its sample, this clone was seen a few times. V and J are TRBV6-1 and TRBJ1-6; D is unclear. The V end was cut by 1 base, the J end by 9 bases, with 7 bases between. The CDR3 runs to 13 residues. Germline V CDR1 and CDR2: MNHNS, SASEGT. Here the CDR3 DNA reads TGTGCCAGCAGTGAAGATTACTTTTCACCCCTCCACTTT. This codes for CASSEDYFSPLHF.

This clone was seen only once. The chain combines TRBV7-9 with TRBJ2-1; maybe TRBD1 (6 bases). V was shortened by 6 bases and J by 5 bases, with 14 bases between the two germline ends. From germline, CDR1 is SEHNR and CDR2 FQNEAQ (reference sequence). The CDR3 loop spans 14 amino acids. For the CDR3, the DNA is TGTGCCAGCAGAGAGCCGGGACAAGACAATGAGCAGTTCTTC. Translated: CASREPGQDNEQFF. The whole variable domain, filled in from reference TRBV7-9 and TRBJ2-1, reads DTGVSQNPRHKITKRGQNVTFRCDPISEHNRLYWYRQTLGQGPEFLTYFQNEAQLEKSRLLSDRFSAERPKGSFSTLEIQRTEQGDSAMYLCASREPGQDNEQFFGPGTRLTVL.

The chain employs TRBV29-1 and TRBJ2-2; 12 positions agree with TRBD1. V dropped 7 bases and J dropped 7; count of bases not matched to a gene: 7. The CDR3 totals 14 residues. Per germline, CDR1 SQVTM and CDR2 ANQGSEA. The CDR3 reads CSAKGQGAVGELFF. CDR3 DNA sequence: TGCAGCGCCAAGGGACAGGGGGCGGTCGGGGAGCTGTTTTTT.

The chain has TRBV30 and TRBJ1-5; D is unresolved. V lost 4 bases and J 3 bases, leaving 10 bases between the germline ends. Per the germline V gene, CDR1 is GTSNPN and CDR2 is SVGIG (reference sequence). The CDR3 runs 13 residues. This CDR3 reads CAWTDNNNQPQHF. Written as DNA, the CDR3 is TGTGCCTGGACCGACAACAACAATCAGCCCCAGCATTTT.

This clone was seen just once. The CDR3 DNA reads as TGTGCCAGCAGTTTATATGGCGGACAGTGGGATTCACCCCTCCACTTT. It encodes CASSLYGGQWDSPLHF. This sequence joins TRBV27 and TRBJ1-6, with D perhaps TRBD1 (6 bases). Germline V gene lookup returns CDR1 MNHEY and CDR2 SMNVEV (reference sequence). The V end was cut by 1 base, the J end by 8 bases, with 15 bases between. The length of the CDR3 is 16 residues.

The CDR3 spells CASSVARVPNYGYTF. The CDR3 DNA reads as TGTGCCAGCAGCGTAGCCAGGGTACCAAACTATGGCTACACCTTC. The chain links TRBV9 to TRBJ1-2, with D possibly being TRBD1 (5 bases). The V gene's germline CDR1 is SGDLS and CDR2 YYNGEE. The CDR3 contains 15 residues. Deletions cut 0 bases from V and 2 bases from J, with 11 bases between.

This sequence joins TRBV21-1 and TRBJ2-5; no check of the table's D call, TRBD1, against the DNA was made. TRBV21-1 is tagged as a pseudogene. The CDR3 contains 17 residues. CDR3 coding DNA: TGTGCCAGCAGCCCCCCCGGGACAGGATCCTACCAAGAGACCCAGTACTTC. This sequence encodes CASSPPGTGSYQETQYF.

This clone was counted between two and nine times. The rearrangement uses TRBV28 and TRBJ1-3, with TRBD1 identical over 8 bases. CDR1 and CDR2 from the germline V gene are MDHEN and SYDVKM. Trimming cost V 0 bases and J 6 bases; bases outside gene matches: 4. CDR3 length equals 15 residues. The CDR3 region is CASSLWGQEVNTIYF. Here the CDR3 DNA reads TGTGCCAGCAGTTTATGGGGACAGGAAGTAAACACCATATATTTT.

V gene TRBV4-1 combines with J gene TRBJ2-7; 7 bases agree with TRBD1. The CDR3 is made up of 14 amino acids. CDR1 and CDR2 from the germline V gene are MGHRA and YSYEKL. The ends lost 4 bases at V and 2 bases at J; junction bases unmatched: 5. The CDR3 reads CASSRPGGTYEQYF. The CDR3 DNA reads TGCGCCAGCAGCCGCCCAGGGGGAACCTACGAGCAGTACTTC.

The genes are TRBV27 and TRBJ2-3, with 10 bases aligning to TRBD1. The V and J ends lost 3 bases and 1 base, in that order; junction bases with no gene match: 1. The CDR3 covers 15 residues. Germline CDR1 MNHEY, CDR2 SMNVEV (reference sequence). CDR3 region: CASSFGTGGTDTQYF. CDR3 sequence (DNA): TGTGCCAGCAGTTTCGGGACAGGGGGCACAGATACGCAGTATTTT.